Within the sample, the clone carrying this TCR beta chain is hyperexpanded. The identical CDR3 is also encoded by other nucleotide sequences in the sample. Looked up from germline, CDR1 is WNHNN and CDR2 is SYGVQD (reference sequence). After removal of 7 bases from V and 9 bases from J, the junction contained 12 bases not matched to a gene. The CDR3 runs to 15 residues. The entry originates in a study of radiotherapy plus CTLA-4 blockade in lung cancer. The assay was immunoSEQ multiplex PCR, and TCRdb's table has in-frame clones only and misses some. The sample lists about 16,000 clones, 72% occurring once.

This TCR came from a human donor with non-small cell lung cancer whose response to radiotherapy plus ipilimumab could not be evaluated. This chain uses TRBV10-1 with TRBJ1-6; 7 nucleotides match TRBD1. Material: peripheral blood, obtained from a patient treated with radiotherapy plus ipilimumab. The CDR3, as DNA: TGCGCCAGCACTAAACTACCGGGACAGTGTTCACCCCTCCACTTT. Protein product: CASTKLPGQCSPLHF.